This T cell receptor beta chain was retrieved from a study of T cells in Graves' hyperthyroidism and ophthalmopathy. Stable Graves' hyperthyroidism meant no ophthalmopathy progression within 18 months. Clinical symptoms, serum thyroxine, TRAb, thyroid ultrasound and orbital computed tomography informed diagnoses. Per germline, CDR1 SGDLS and CDR2 YYNGEE. The CDR3 has 14 residues. Trimming pared 0 bases from V and 4 bases from J, leaving 10 bases between. The sample holds many counts of this clonotype. Amplification of TCR beta CDR3 regions used RNA as the template. The HTBI primer set was used in a first-round RT-PCR of the TCR CDR3. Each CDR3 protein gets one entry after TCRdb re-called the multiplex PCR reads with MiXCR. Of about half a million distinct CDR3 sequences in the sample, roughly 20% were seen once.

The sample comprised blood. V gene TRBV9 combines with J gene TRBJ1-2, with D hard to call. The receptor's source is a young man with Graves' hyperthyroidism. This CDR3 reads CASSVAKFPYGYTF. CDR3 DNA sequence: TGTGCCAGCAGCGTAGCGAAGTTCCCCTATGGCTACACCTTC.